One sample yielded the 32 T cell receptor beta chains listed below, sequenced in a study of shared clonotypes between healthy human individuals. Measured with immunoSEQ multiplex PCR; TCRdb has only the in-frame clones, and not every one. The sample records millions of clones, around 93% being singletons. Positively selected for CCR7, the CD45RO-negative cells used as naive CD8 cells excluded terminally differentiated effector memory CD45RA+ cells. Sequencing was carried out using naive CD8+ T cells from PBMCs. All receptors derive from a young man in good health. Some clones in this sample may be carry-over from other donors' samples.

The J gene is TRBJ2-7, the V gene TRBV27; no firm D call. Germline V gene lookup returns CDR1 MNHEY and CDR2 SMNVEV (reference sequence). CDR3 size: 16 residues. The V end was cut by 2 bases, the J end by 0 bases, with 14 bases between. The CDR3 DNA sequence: TGTGCCAGCAGTTTAGGACGAGGAGTAAGCTCCTACGAGCAGTACTTC. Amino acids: CASSLGRGVSSYEQYF.

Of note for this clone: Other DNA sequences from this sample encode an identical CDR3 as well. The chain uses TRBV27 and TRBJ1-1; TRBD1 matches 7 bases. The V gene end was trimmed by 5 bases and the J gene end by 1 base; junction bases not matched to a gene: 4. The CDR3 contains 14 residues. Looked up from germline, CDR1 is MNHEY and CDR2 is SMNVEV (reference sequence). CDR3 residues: CASSPGTANTEAFF. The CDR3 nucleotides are TGTGCCAGCAGTCCCGGGACAGCGAACACTGAAGCTTTCTTT.

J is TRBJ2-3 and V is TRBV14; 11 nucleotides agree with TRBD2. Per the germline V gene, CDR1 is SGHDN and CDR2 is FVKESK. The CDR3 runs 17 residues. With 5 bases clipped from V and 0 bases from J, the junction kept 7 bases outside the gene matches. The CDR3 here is CASSLKGLAASTDTQYF. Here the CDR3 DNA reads TGTGCCAGCAGCTTGAAGGGACTAGCGGCTAGCACAGATACGCAGTATTTT.

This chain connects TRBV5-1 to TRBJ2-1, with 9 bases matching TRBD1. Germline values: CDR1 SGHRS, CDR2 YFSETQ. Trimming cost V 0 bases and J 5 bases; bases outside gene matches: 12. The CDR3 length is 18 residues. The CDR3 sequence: CASSLAPARTGVNNEQFF. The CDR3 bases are TGCGCCAGCAGCTTGGCGCCAGCGAGGACAGGGGTGAACAATGAGCAGTTCTTC.

The CDR3 DNA reads TGTGCCAGCCTAGGCGGGAGCTCCTACAATGAGCAGTTCTTC. This sequence encodes CASLGGSSYNEQFF. This chain joins TRBV28 and TRBJ2-1; 7 bases are shared with TRBD2. Per the germline V gene, CDR1 is MDHEN and CDR2 is SYDVKM. The CDR3 is 14 residues long. Losses at the gene ends were 8 bases for V and 0 bases for J; bases not matched to a gene: 4. The whole variable domain, remainder taken from reference TRBV28 and TRBJ2-1, is DVKVTQSSRYLVKRTGEKVFLECVQDMDHENMFWYRQDPGLGLRLIYFSYDVKMKEKGDIPEGYSVSREKKERFSLILESASTNQTSMYLCASLGGSSYNEQFFGPGTRLTVL.

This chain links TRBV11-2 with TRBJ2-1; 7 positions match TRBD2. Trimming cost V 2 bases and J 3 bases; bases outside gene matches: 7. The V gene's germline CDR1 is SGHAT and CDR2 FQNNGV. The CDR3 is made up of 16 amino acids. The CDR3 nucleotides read TGTGCCAGCAGCTTAACTCTACGGGACTACTACAATGAGCAGTTCTTC. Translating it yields CASSLTLRDYYNEQFF.

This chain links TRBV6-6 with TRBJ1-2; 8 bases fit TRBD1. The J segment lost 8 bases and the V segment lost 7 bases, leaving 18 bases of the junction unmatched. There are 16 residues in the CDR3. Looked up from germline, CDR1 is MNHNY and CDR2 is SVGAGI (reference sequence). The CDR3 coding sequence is TGTGCCAGCACCACAAGGGGACGGACACAGGGGGGAGGCTACACCTTC. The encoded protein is CASTTRGRTQGGGYTF.

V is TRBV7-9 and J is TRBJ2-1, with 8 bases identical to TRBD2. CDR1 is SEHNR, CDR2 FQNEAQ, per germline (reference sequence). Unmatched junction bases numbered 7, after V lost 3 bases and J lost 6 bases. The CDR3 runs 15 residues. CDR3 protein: CASSFGTRSPNEQFF. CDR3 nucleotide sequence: TGTGCCAGCAGCTTTGGGACTAGGAGTCCCAATGAGCAGTTCTTC.

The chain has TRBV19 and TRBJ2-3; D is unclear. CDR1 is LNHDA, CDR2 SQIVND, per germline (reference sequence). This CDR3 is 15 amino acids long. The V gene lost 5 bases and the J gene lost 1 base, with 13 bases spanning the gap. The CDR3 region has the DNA TGTGCCAGTAGTCCCCGGCTAGTCGGCACAGATACGCAGTATTTT. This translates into CASSPRLVGTDTQYF.

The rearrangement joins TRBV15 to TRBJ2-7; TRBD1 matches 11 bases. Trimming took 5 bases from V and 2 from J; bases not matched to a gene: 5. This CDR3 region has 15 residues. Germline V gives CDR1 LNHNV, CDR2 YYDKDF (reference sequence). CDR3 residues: CATSARGQGAYEQYF. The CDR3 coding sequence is TGTGCCACCAGCGCCCGGGGACAGGGGGCCTACGAGCAGTACTTC.

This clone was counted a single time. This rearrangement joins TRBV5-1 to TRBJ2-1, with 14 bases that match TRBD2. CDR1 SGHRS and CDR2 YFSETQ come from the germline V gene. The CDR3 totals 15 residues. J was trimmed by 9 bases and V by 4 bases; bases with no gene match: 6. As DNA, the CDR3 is TGCGCCAGCAGCCCGGGACTAGCGGGAGAAAGTGAGCAGTTCTTC. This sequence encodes CASSPGLAGESEQFF.

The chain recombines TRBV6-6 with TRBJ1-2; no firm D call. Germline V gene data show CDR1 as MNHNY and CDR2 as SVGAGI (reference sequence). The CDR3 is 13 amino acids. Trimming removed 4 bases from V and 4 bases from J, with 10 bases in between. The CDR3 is CASSSLGGYGYTF. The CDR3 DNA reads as TGTGCCAGCAGTTCCCTCGGTGGCTATGGCTACACCTTC.

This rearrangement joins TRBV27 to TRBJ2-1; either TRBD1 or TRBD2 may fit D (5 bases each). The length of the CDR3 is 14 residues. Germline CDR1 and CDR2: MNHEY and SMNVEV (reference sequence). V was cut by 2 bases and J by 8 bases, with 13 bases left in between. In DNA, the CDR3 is TGTGCCAGCAGTTTACAGGACTGGGGCGATGAGCAGTTCTTC. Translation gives CASSLQDWGDEQFF.

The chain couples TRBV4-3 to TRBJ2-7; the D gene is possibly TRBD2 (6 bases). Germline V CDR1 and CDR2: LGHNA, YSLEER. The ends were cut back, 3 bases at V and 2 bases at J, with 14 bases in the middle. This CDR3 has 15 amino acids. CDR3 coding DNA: TGCGCCAGCAGCCAGATCCCGGGAGCGGCCTACGAGCAGTACTTC. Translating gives CASSQIPGAAYEQYF.

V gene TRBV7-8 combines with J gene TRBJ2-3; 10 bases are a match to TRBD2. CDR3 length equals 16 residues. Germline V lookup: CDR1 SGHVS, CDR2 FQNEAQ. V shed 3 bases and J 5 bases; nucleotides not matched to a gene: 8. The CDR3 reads CASSFLLAGVRDTQYF. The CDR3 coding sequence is TGTGCCAGCAGCTTTCTCCTAGCGGGAGTCCGAGATACGCAGTATTTT.

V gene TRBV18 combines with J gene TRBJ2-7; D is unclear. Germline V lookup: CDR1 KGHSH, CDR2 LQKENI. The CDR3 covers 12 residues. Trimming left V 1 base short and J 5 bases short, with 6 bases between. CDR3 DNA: TGTGCCAGCTCACCACGCACTGACGAGCAGTACTTC. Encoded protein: CASSPRTDEQYF. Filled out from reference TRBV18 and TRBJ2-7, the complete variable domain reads NAGVMQNPRHLVRRRGQEARLRCSPMKGHSHVYWYRQLPEEGLKFMVYLQKENIIDESGMPKERFSAEFPKEGPSILRIQQVVRGDSAAYFCASSPRTDEQYFGPGTRLTVT.

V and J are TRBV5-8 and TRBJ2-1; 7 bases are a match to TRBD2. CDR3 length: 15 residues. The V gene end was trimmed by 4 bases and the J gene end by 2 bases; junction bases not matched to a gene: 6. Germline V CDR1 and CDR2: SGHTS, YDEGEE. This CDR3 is CASSPSGAAYNEQFF. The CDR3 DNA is TGTGCCAGCAGCCCGAGCGGGGCCGCCTACAATGAGCAGTTCTTC.

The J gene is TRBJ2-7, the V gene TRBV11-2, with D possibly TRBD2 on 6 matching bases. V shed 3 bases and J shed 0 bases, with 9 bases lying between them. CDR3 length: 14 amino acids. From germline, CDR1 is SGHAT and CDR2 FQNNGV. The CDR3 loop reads CASSLGGDSYEQYF. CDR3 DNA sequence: TGTGCCAGCAGCTTGGGAGGAGACTCCTACGAGCAGTACTTC.

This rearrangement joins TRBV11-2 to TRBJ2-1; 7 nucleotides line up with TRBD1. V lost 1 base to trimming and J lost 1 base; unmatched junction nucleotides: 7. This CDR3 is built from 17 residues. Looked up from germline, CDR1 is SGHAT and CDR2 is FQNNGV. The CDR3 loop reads CASSLVAGGFSYNEQFF. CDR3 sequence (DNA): TGTGCCAGCAGCTTAGTAGCAGGGGGATTTTCCTACAATGAGCAGTTCTTC.

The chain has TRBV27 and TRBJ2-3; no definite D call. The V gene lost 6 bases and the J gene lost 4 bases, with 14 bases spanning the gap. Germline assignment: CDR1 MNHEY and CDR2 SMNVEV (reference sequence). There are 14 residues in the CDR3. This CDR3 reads CASRFLASADTQYF. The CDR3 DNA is TGTGCCAGCAGGTTCCTTGCGTCCGCAGATACGCAGTATTTT.

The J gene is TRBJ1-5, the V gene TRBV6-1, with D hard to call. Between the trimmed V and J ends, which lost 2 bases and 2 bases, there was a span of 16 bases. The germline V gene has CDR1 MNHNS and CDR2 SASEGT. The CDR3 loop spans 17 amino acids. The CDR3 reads CASSELRGVGRNQPQHF. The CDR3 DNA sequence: TGTGCCAGCAGTGAATTGAGAGGCGTCGGTCGCAATCAGCCCCAGCATTTT.

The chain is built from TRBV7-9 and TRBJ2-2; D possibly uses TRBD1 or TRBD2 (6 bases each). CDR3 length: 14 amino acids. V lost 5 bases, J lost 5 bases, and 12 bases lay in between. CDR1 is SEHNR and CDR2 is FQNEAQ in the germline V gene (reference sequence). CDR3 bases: TGTGCCAGCAGCATGACAGGAGGGACCGGGGAGCTGTTTTTT. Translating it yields CASSMTGGTGELFF.

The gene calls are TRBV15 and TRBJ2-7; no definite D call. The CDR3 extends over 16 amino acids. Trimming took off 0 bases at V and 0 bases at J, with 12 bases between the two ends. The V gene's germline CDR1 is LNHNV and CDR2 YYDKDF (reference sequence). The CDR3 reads CATSRDVAVRSYEQYF. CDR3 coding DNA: TGTGCCACCAGCAGAGATGTGGCGGTTCGCTCCTACGAGCAGTACTTC.

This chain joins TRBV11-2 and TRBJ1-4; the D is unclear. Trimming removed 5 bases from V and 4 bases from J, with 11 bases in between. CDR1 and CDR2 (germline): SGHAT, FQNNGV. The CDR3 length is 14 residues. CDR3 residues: CASSPFGLNEKLFF. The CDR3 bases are TGTGCCAGCAGCCCCTTTGGACTTAATGAAAAACTGTTTTTT.

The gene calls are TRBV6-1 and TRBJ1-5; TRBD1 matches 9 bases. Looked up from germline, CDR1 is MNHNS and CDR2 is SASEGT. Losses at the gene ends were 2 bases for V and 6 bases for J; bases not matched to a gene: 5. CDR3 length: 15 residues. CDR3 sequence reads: CASSETGGGGQPQHF. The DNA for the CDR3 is TGTGCCAGCAGTGAAACAGGGGGCGGGGGTCAGCCCCAGCATTTT.

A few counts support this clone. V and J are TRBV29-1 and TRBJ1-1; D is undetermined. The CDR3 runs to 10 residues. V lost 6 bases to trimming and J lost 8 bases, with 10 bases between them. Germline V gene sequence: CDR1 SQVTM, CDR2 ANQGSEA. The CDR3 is CSVEPKEAFF. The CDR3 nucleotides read TGCAGCGTGGAACCCAAGGAAGCTTTCTTT.

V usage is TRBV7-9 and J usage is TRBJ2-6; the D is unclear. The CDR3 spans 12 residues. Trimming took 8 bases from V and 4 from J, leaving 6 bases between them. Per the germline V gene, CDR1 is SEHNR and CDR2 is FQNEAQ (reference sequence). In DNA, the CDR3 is TGTGCCAGCGCCGCCGGGGCCAACGTCCTGACTTTC. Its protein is CASAAGANVLTF.

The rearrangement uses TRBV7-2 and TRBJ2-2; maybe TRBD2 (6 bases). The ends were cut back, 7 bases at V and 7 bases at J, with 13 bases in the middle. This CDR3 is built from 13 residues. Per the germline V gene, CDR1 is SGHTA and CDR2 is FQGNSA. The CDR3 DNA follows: TGTGCCAGCACCTCTGGGGGAGGCGGGGAGCTGTTTTTT. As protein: CASTSGGGGELFF.

This CDR3 reads CASSPEPDKKFYEQYF. In nucleotides, the CDR3 is TGTGCCAGCAGCCCAGAACCGGACAAGAAATTCTACGAGCAGTACTTC. The gene calls are TRBV4-2 and TRBJ2-7; D possibly corresponds to TRBD1 (5 bases). The CDR3 runs 16 residues. V gave up 4 bases and J gave up 3 bases, with 19 bases separating them. From germline, CDR1 is LGHNA and CDR2 YNFKEQ.

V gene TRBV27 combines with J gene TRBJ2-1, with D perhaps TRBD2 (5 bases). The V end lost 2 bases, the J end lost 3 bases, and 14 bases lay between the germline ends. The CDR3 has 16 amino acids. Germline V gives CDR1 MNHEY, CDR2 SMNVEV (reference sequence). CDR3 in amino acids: CASSLSRGRGYNEQFF. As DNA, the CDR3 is TGTGCCAGCAGTTTAAGTCGAGGGAGAGGCTACAATGAGCAGTTCTTC.

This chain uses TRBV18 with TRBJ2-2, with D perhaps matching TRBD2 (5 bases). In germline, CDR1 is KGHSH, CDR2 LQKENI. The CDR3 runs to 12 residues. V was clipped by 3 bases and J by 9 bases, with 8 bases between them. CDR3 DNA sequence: TGTGCCAGCTCACCGACGGGATGGGAGCTGTTTTTT. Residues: CASSPTGWELFF.

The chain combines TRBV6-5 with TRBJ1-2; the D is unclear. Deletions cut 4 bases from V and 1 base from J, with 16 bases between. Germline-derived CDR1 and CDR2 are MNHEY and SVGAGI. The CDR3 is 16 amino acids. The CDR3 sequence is CASSFGRLTNNYGYTF. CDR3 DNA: TGTGCCAGCAGTTTCGGACGGCTTACAAATAACTATGGCTACACCTTC.